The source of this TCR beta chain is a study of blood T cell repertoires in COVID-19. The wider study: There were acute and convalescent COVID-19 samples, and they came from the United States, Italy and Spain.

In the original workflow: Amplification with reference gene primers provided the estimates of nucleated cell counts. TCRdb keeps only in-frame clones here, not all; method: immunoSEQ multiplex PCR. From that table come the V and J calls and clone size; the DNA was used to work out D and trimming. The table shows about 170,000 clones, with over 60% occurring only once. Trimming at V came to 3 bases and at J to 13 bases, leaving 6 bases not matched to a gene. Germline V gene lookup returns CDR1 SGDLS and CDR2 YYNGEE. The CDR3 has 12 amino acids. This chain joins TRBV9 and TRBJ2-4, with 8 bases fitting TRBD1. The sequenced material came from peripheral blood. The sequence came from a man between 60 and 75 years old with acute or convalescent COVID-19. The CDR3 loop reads CASSAPDREQYF. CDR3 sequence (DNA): TGTGCCAGCAGCGCCCCGGACAGGGAGCAGTACTTC. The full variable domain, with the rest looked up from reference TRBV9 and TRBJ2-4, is DSGVTQTPKHLITATGQRVTLRCSPRSGDLSVYWYQQSLDQGLQFLIQYYNGEERAKGNILERFSAQQFPDLHSELNLSSLELGDSALYFCASSAPDREQYFGAGTRLSVL.